A single sample is the source of the 28 T cell receptor beta chains below, sequenced in a study of CXCR3-negative and CXCR3-positive naive CD8 T cells. In preparing the TRB cDNA libraries, 5' RACE with UMI labels was used. One entry per CDR3 protein, without DNA, is what TCRdb gives after re-calling the 5' RACE reads. The clone table shows about 150,000 distinct CDR3 sequences, with the ten largest holding under 0.5%. Study observations and caveats: Hydrophobicity was higher for TRB CDR3s found in CXCR3-positive naive cells than in CXCR3-negative naive cells.

These receptors are not linked to any known antigen. Sequencing was done on a sample of naive CXCR3+ CD8+ T cells from blood. The subset was: CD45RO-CCR7+CD27+CD95- naive CD8+ T cells expressing CXCR3 (TNR3+). The source is a human donor in good health. Some clones in this sample may be carry-over from other donors' samples.

This CDR3 reads CSARDSRQGDGYEQYF. The V call is TRBV20-1, the J call TRBJ2-7; the D call of TRBD1 rests on TCRdb alone, since no DNA is present to check it. The CDR3 covers 16 residues. The V gene's germline CDR1 is DFQATT and CDR2 SNEGSKA (reference sequence).

This chain links TRBV4-1 with TRBJ2-7; TCRdb picks TRBD2, but there is no DNA to check that call. Germline V CDR1 and CDR2: MGHRA, YSYEKL. The CDR3 contains 14 residues. The CDR3 spells CASSQASLAGERYF.

The V and J genes are TRBV20-1 and TRBJ2-7. This CDR3 spans 12 amino acids. Per germline, CDR1 DFQATT and CDR2 SNEGSKA (reference sequence). The CDR3 spells CSARSVSYEQYF.

The rearrangement uses TRBV11-2 and TRBJ2-7. The CDR3 length is 12 residues. CDR1 SGHAT and CDR2 FQNNGV come from the germline V gene. CDR3 protein: CASSYSGYEQYF.

V is TRBV12-3 or TRBV12-4 and J is TRBJ2-5. The CDR3 sequence is 12 residues long. CDR3: CASSLLLETQYF.

The gene calls are TRBV25-1 and TRBJ1-4; no DNA is available, so the TRBD1 call from TCRdb remains unchecked. The CDR3 is 17 residues long. Germline V gene data show CDR1 as MGHDK and CDR2 as SYGVNS. Here the CDR3 reads CASSEWGTGVTNEKLFF.

The CDR3 sequence: CASSLAGFYEQYF. The J gene is TRBJ2-7, the V gene TRBV11-3. Germline V gene data show CDR1 as SGHNT and CDR2 as YENEEA. The CDR3 consists of 13 residues.

The chain has TRBV9 and TRBJ2-2. Germline assignment: CDR1 SGDLS and CDR2 YYNGEE. There are 15 residues in the CDR3. Here the CDR3 reads CASSALGGDTGELFF.

This chain connects TRBV12-3 or TRBV12-4 to TRBJ1-1. The CDR3 sequence is 14 residues long. CDR3 sequence reads: CASSTQGGDTEAFF.

The chain has TRBV5-5 and TRBJ1-1; TCRdb's D gene call, TRBD1, goes unchecked for lack of DNA. The CDR3 totals 17 residues. Germline loops: CDR1 SGHKS, CDR2 YYEKEE (reference sequence). The CDR3 region is CASSATGGDYIGLEAFF.

The gene calls are TRBV29-1 and TRBJ2-2; TCRdb picks TRBD2, but there is no DNA to check that call. The CDR3 is made up of 15 amino acids. CDR1 is SQVTM, CDR2 ANQGSEA, per germline. This chain's CDR3 is CSVVDGGSNTGELFF.

This chain uses TRBV5-1 with TRBJ1-1; the D call of TRBD1 rests on TCRdb alone, since no DNA is present to check it. There are 15 residues in the CDR3. Germline V gene sequence: CDR1 SGHRS, CDR2 YFSETQ. The CDR3 is CASSFLGATNTEAFF.

This CDR3 reads CASSRQDYEQYF. The J gene is TRBJ2-7, the V gene TRBV13. Germline V gene sequence: CDR1 PRHDT, CDR2 FYEKMQ (reference sequence). This CDR3 is built from 12 residues.

The chain links TRBV29-1 to TRBJ2-7; TCRdb designates TRBD2, a call that cannot be tested without DNA. In germline, CDR1 is SQVTM, CDR2 ANQGSEA. The CDR3 length is 13 residues. The CDR3 protein is CSVVEGNSYEQYF.

The chain couples TRBV29-1 to TRBJ2-7; absent DNA, TCRdb's TRBD1 call cannot be checked. This CDR3 is 13 amino acids long. The germline gives CDR1 SQVTM, CDR2 ANQGSEA. CDR3 in amino acids: CSVGAGAPYEQYF.

The CDR3 reads CASSPYPALGTRNTIYF. V gene TRBV28 combines with J gene TRBJ1-3. The germline gives CDR1 MDHEN, CDR2 SYDVKM. The CDR3 is 17 residues long.

V gene TRBV28 combines with J gene TRBJ2-7; as DNA is missing, the TRBD1 call by TCRdb cannot be tested. Looked up from germline, CDR1 is MDHEN and CDR2 is SYDVKM. This CDR3 has 15 residues. CDR3: CASSLLGGTTYEQYF. Looking up the rest from reference TRBV28 and TRBJ2-7 gives the full variable domain: DVKVTQSSRYLVKRTGEKVFLECVQDMDHENMFWYRQDPGLGLRLIYFSYDVKMKEKGDIPEGYSVSREKKERFSLILESASTNQTSMYLCASSLLGGTTYEQYFGPGTRLTVT.

The V gene is TRBV10-2, the J gene TRBJ2-1. Germline V gives CDR1 WSHSY, CDR2 SAAADI. CDR3 length: 14 residues. CDR3 amino acids: CASSAGSSYNEQFF.

The chain uses TRBV15 and TRBJ2-7; absent DNA, TCRdb's TRBD2 call cannot be checked. Germline V gene data show CDR1 as LNHNV and CDR2 as YYDKDF (reference sequence). CDR3 length equals 15 residues. The chain's CDR3 is CATSRGVAGGYEQYF.

The chain has TRBV4-3 and TRBJ2-7. CDR3 length: 15 amino acids. Germline-derived CDR1 and CDR2 are LGHNA and YSLEER. The CDR3 reads CASSQGWGSSYEQYF.

This chain joins TRBV29-1 and TRBJ2-7; TCRdb gives TRBD1 as the D gene, but with no DNA this cannot be confirmed. CDR1 SQVTM and CDR2 ANQGSEA come from the germline V gene. The CDR3 loop spans 12 amino acids. The CDR3: CSVEGLGAESYF.

The chain employs TRBV12-3 or TRBV12-4 and TRBJ1-1. This CDR3 is 12 amino acids long. CDR3 loop: CASIIRGTEAFF.

V usage is TRBV4-2 and J usage is TRBJ1-1; TCRdb's D call, TRBD1, is unchecked because there is no DNA. The CDR3 consists of 14 residues. Germline V gives CDR1 LGHNA, CDR2 YNFKEQ. CDR3 protein: CASSPQAGNPEAFF.

V gene TRBV6-2 or TRBV6-3 combines with J gene TRBJ2-1; TCRdb outputs TRBD2, but without DNA this stays unchecked. This CDR3 is 16 amino acids long. The V gene's germline CDR1 is MNHEY and CDR2 SVGEGT. The CDR3 region is CASSPSDLYTYNEQFF.

The genes are TRBV6-5 and TRBJ2-1; TCRdb's D call, TRBD1, is unchecked because there is no DNA. This CDR3 region has 14 residues. Germline-derived CDR1 and CDR2 are MNHEY and SVGAGI. The CDR3 sequence: CASSYRDGYNEQFF.

The chain uses TRBV7-9 and TRBJ1-2; TCRdb's D call, TRBD1, is unchecked because there is no DNA. The CDR3 totals 12 residues. CDR1 is SEHNR, CDR2 FQNEAQ, per germline (reference sequence). This CDR3 is CATPGLDYGYTF.

The V and J genes are TRBV5-5 and TRBJ2-7. There are 12 residues in the CDR3. In germline, CDR1 is SGHKS, CDR2 YYEKEE (reference sequence). CDR3 protein: CASSQTGYGQYF.

This chain connects TRBV5-4 to TRBJ2-5; there is no DNA to check the TCRdb D call of TRBD1. Per germline, CDR1 SGHNT and CDR2 YYREEE (reference sequence). The CDR3 sequence is 14 residues long. The CDR3 loop reads CASSPGMGEESQYF.